Shown below are 2 T cell receptor beta chains from a single sample sequenced in a study of cytomegalovirus exposure and HLA in healthy donors. The PCR contained 60 Vbeta and 13 Jbeta primers. Data came from immunoSEQ multiplex PCR; TCRdb stores just in-frame clones and leaves some out. The sample includes around 140,000 clones, 80% of them seen just once. The sample comprised PBMCs. All receptors derive from a man aged 50-60 years in good health and CMV-seronegative.

The CDR3 nucleotides read TGTGCCAGTATTGGACAGGGGGGATCCCCCTACGAGCAGTACTTC. Its protein product is CASIGQGGSPYEQYF. J is TRBJ2-7 and V is TRBV19, with 10 bases that match TRBD1. This CDR3 has 15 amino acids. Trimming removed 7 bases from V and 2 bases from J; junction bases left unmatched: 8. Germline V CDR1 and CDR2: LNHDA, SQIVND (reference sequence).

This chain joins TRBV2 and TRBJ2-6; D not certain. V lost 1 base, J lost 2 bases, and 6 bases lay in between. The length of the CDR3 is 15 residues. Germline-derived CDR1 and CDR2 are SNHLY and FYNNEI. The CDR3 bases are TGTGCCAGCAGTGAAGGGCCGACTGGGGCCAACGTCCTGACTTTC. Its protein is CASSEGPTGANVLTF.